This T cell receptor (beta chain) was obtained from a study of response to subunit inactivated influenza vaccine. The V segment lost 4 bases and the J segment 1 base; nucleotides outside the gene matches: 5. The CDR3 extends over 16 amino acids. Looked up from germline, CDR1 is LNHDA and CDR2 is SQIVND (reference sequence). This clonotype was detected only a few times. TCRdb re-called the RT-PCR reads with MiXCR, one entry per CDR3 protein. The sample has around 540,000 distinct CDR3 sequences, 10% to 15% seen once; the top ten hold more than 8.5%. This sample comprised PBMCs from blood, obtained on the day of vaccination. The V gene is TRBV19, the J gene TRBJ2-7; TRBD2 matches at 12 bases. The receptor was derived from a man aged 45-65 years who received an inactivated influenza vaccine. CDR3 DNA: TGTGCCAGTAGTACCCTACTAGCGGGAGGTTCCTACGAGCAGTACTTC. This gives the protein CASSTLLAGGSYEQYF. Full variable domain (missing parts from reference TRBV19 and TRBJ2-7): DGGITQSPKYLFRKEGQNVTLSCEQNLNHDAMYWYRQDPGQGLRLIYYSQIVNDFQKGDIAEGYSVSREKKESFPLTVTSAQKNPTAFYLCASSTLLAGGSYEQYFGPGTRLTVT.